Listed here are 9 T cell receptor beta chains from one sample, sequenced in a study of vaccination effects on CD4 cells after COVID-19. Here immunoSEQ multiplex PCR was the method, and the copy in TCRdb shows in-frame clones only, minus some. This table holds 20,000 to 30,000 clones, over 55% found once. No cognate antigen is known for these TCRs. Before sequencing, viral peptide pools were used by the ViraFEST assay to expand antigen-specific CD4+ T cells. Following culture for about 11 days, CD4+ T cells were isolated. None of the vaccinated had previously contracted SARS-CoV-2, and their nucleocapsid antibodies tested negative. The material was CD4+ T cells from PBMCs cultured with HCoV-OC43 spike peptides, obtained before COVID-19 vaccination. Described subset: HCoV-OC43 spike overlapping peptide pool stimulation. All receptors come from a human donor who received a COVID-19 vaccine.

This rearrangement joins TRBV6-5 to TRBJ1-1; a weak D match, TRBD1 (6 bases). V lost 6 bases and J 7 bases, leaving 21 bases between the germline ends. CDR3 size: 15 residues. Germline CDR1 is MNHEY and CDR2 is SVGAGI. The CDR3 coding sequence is TGTGCCAGCAGCGAGTCTGGGGGGCGCGTGGGTGAAGCTTTCTTT. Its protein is CASSESGGRVGEAFF.

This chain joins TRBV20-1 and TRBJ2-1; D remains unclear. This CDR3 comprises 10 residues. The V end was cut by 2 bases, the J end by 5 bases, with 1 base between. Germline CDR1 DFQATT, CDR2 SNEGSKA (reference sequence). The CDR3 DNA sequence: TGCAGTGCTAGAAACAATGAGCAGTTCTTC. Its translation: CSARNNEQFF.

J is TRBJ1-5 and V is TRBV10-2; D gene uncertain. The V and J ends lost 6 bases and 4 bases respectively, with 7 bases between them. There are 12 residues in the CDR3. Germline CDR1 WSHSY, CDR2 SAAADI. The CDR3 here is CASRVGNQPQHF. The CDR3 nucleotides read TGCGCCAGCAGGGTTGGGAATCAGCCCCAGCATTTT.

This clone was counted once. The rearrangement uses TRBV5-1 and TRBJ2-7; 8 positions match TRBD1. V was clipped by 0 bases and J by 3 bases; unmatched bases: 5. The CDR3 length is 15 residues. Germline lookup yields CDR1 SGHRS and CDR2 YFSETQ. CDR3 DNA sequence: TGCGCCAGCAGCTTGGAGTCAGGGGGCGGCTACGAGCAGTACTTC. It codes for CASSLESGGGYEQYF.

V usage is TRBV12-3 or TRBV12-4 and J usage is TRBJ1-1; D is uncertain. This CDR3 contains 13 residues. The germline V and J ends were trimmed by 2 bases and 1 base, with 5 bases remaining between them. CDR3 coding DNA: TGTGCCAGCAGTTTACAGGAGAACACTGAAGCTTTCTTT. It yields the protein CASSLQENTEAFF.

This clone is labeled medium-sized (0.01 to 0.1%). The CDR3 coding sequence is TGCGCCAGCAGCCCGAGTCCCGAAGATGGTAGGGAGACCCAGTACTTC. Protein sequence: CASSPSPEDGRETQYF. The J gene is TRBJ2-5, the V gene TRBV4-1; D call uncertain. The germline gives CDR1 MGHRA, CDR2 YSYEKL. Trimming left V 4 bases short and J 5 bases short, with 20 bases between. This CDR3 is 16 amino acids long.

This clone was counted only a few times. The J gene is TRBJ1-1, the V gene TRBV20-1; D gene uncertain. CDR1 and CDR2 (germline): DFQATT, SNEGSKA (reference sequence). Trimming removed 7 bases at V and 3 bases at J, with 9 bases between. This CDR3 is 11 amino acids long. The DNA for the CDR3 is TGCAGTGTTCCAACGGACACTGAAGCTTTCTTT. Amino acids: CSVPTDTEAFF.

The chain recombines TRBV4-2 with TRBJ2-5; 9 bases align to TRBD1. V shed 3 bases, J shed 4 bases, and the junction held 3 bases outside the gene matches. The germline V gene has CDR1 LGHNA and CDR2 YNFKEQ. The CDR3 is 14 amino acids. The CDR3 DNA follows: TGTGCCAGCAGCCAGACAGGGGGGCTAGAGACCCAGTACTTC. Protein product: CASSQTGGLETQYF.

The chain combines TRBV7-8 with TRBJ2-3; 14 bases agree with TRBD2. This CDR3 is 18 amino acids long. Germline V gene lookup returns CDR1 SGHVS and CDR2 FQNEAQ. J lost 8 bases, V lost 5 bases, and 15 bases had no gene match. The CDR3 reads CASSLPLRLAGGPGTQYF. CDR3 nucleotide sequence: TGTGCCAGCAGCCTCCCACTGAGACTAGCGGGAGGGCCGGGTACGCAGTATTTT. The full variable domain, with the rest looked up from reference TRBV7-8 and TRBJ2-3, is GAGVSQSPRYKVAKRGQDVALRCDPISGHVSLFWYQQALGQGPEFLTYFQNEAQLDKSGLPSDRFFAERPEGSVSTLKIQRTQQEDSAVYLCASSLPLRLAGGPGTQYFGPGTRLTVL.